This T cell receptor beta chain originates from a study of a mutant IDH1 vaccine in newly diagnosed glioma. For the study at large: Vaccinations, eight in total, occurred in weeks 1, 3, 5, 7, 11, 15, 19, 23. The earlier regimen, radiotherapy, temozolomide, or both, was most often both. Onset of vaccination occurred 4-6 weeks following radiotherapy alone, or with temozolomide cycles.

The sample holds a few counts of this clone. Its antigen remains unknown. The data were produced by immunoSEQ multiplex PCR, yet TCRdb's version contains in-frame clones alone and is incomplete. The sample consists of some 120,000 clones, 80% of them appearing once. There are 14 residues in the CDR3. Per germline, CDR1 MGHDK and CDR2 SYGVNS. The V end was cut by 5 bases, the J end by 1 base, with 8 bases between. Time point noted: week 11, during vaccination. Doses consisted of 300 ug of mutant IDH1 20-mer peptide each, paired with topical imiquimod. The rearrangement joins TRBV25-1 to TRBJ2-2; TRBD2 might be the D (5 bases). Sequenced here: PBMCs, sampled from a glioma patient whose treatment included an IDH1 peptide vaccine. The sequence was collected from a middle-aged man with glioma. CDR3 sequence (DNA): TGTGCCAGCAGTTACGGGATGAACACCGGGGAGCTGTTTTTT. As protein: CASSYGMNTGELFF.